One sample yielded the 26 T cell receptor beta chains listed below, sequenced in a study of cytomegalovirus exposure and HLA in healthy donors. The PCR used 60 Vbeta and 13 Jbeta primers. TCRdb's copy holds only in-frame clones and misses some; the assay was immunoSEQ multiplex PCR. The sample includes about 170,000 clones, 80% of them seen just once. The material sequenced was PBMCs. All receptors come from a male donor in good health and CMV-seronegative.

DNA of the CDR3: TGTGCCAGCAGCGTAGCTGGCGGGGGGCTCCTTAGCACAGATACGCAGTATTTT. Its protein is CASSVAGGGLLSTDTQYF. This rearrangement joins TRBV9 to TRBJ2-3, with 8 bases lining up with TRBD2. Trimming took 0 bases from V and 0 from J; bases not matched to a gene: 9. The CDR3 is made up of 18 amino acids. Germline V gene data show CDR1 as SGDLS and CDR2 as YYNGEE.

A word on this clone: The sample has other DNA sequences that encode this CDR3 too. The chain uses TRBV5-4 and TRBJ1-4; 7 positions agree with TRBD1. The CDR3 spans 15 residues. Per the germline V gene, CDR1 is SGHNT and CDR2 is YYREEE (reference sequence). V shed 0 bases, J shed 5 bases, and the junction held 4 bases outside the gene matches. CDR3 coding DNA: TGTGCCAGCAGCTTGGGGCAGGGGGTGAATGAAAAACTGTTTTTT. This codes for CASSLGQGVNEKLFF.

The V gene is TRBV7-9, the J gene TRBJ2-3; possible D gene TRBD1, 6 bases. CDR3 length equals 15 residues. Trimming took 0 bases from V and 4 from J, leaving 11 bases between them. Per germline, CDR1 SEHNR and CDR2 FQNEAQ (reference sequence). CDR3 protein: CASSLAGQIADTQYF. CDR3 DNA: TGTGCCAGCAGCTTAGCAGGACAGATAGCAGATACGCAGTATTTT.

This clone was seen just once. The chain couples TRBV29-1 to TRBJ2-5; TRBD1 might be the D (6 bases). The CDR3 length is 16 residues. V dropped 6 bases and J dropped 0 bases, with 20 bases sitting between them. The germline V gene encodes CDR1 SQVTM and CDR2 ANQGSEA. This chain's CDR3 is CSVAPLGAPNQETQYF. The CDR3 nucleotides read TGCAGCGTCGCCCCCTTGGGGGCGCCTAACCAAGAGACCCAGTACTTC. Complete variable domain (other parts from reference TRBV29-1 and TRBJ2-5): SAVISQKPSRDICQRGTSLTIQCQVDSQVTMMFWYRQQPGQSLTLIATANQGSEATYESGFVIDKFPISRPNLTFSTLTVSNMSPEDSSIYLCSVAPLGAPNQETQYFGPGTRLLVL.

The gene calls are TRBV11-2 and TRBJ2-7, with 7 bases that match TRBD2. V lost 2 bases to trimming and J lost 2 bases; unmatched junction nucleotides: 3. The CDR3 is made up of 14 amino acids. Germline V CDR1 and CDR2: SGHAT, FQNNGV. CDR3 in amino acids: CASSLTGGPYEQYF. The CDR3 region has the DNA TGTGCCAGCAGCTTAACGGGGGGTCCCTACGAGCAGTACTTC.

The chain couples TRBV5-1 to TRBJ1-3; 11 nucleotides line up with TRBD1. With 3 bases clipped from V and 3 bases from J, the junction kept 14 bases outside the gene matches. Germline V gene data show CDR1 as SGHRS and CDR2 as YFSETQ. The CDR3 extends over 19 amino acids. The CDR3 region is CASSSSLLGQGAFGNTIYF. The CDR3 bases are TGCGCCAGCAGCTCTTCACTCTTAGGACAGGGGGCTTTTGGAAACACCATATATTTT.

The CDR3 loop is CASSPAPGGRNTGELFF. As DNA, the CDR3 is TGTGCCAGTAGTCCCGCCCCGGGGGGCAGGAACACCGGGGAGCTGTTTTTT. The rearrangement uses TRBV19 and TRBJ2-2; weak D call: TRBD2 (7 bases). Looked up from germline, CDR1 is LNHDA and CDR2 is SQIVND (reference sequence). Trimming stripped 5 bases from V and 1 base from J, with 17 bases between. The CDR3 covers 17 residues.

This chain joins TRBV19 and TRBJ2-5, with TRBD1 matching 9 bases. The J call is in doubt because the DNA end fits TRBJ2-7 better. CDR1 LNHDA and CDR2 SQIVND come from the germline V gene (reference sequence). The length of the CDR3 is 14 residues. CDR3 sequence: CASSTTGGTYEQYF. CDR3 DNA: TGTGCCAGTAGTACGACAGGGGGGACCTACGAGCAGTACTTC.

The V gene is TRBV7-2, the J gene TRBJ1-4, with no clear D. Germline assignment: CDR1 SGHTA and CDR2 FQGNSA. V was shortened by 0 bases and J by 8 bases, with 10 bases between the two germline ends. The CDR3 has 14 amino acids. The CDR3 protein is CASSLAISEEKLFF. The DNA of the CDR3 is TGTGCCAGCAGCTTAGCGATCAGTGAAGAAAAACTGTTTTTT.

The chain recombines TRBV10-3 with TRBJ2-1, with 13 bases lining up with TRBD2. The CDR3 consists of 16 residues. Germline CDR1 is ENHRY and CDR2 is SYGVKD. The V segment lost 6 bases and the J segment 2 bases; nucleotides outside the gene matches: 4. The DNA for the CDR3 is TGTGCCATCAGCTCGGGACTAGCGGGACCCTACAATGAGCAGTTCTTC. This gives the protein CAISSGLAGPYNEQFF.

The chain combines TRBV15 with TRBJ1-1; D remains ambiguous. The CDR3 is made up of 13 amino acids. Germline V CDR1 and CDR2: LNHNV, YYDKDF (reference sequence). V was trimmed by 1 base and J by 7 bases, leaving 10 bases between them. CDR3 DNA sequence: TGTGCCACCAGCAGAGGTTACGGGATTGAAGCTTTCTTT. It translates to CATSRGYGIEAFF.

V usage is TRBV6-6 and J usage is TRBJ1-1; D not certain. V was cut by 5 bases and J by 3 bases, with 10 bases left in between. The V gene's germline CDR1 is MNHNY and CDR2 SVGAGI (reference sequence). The CDR3 is made up of 13 amino acids. In DNA form, the CDR3 reads TGTGCCAGCAGTCGAGACAAAGACACTGAAGCTTTCTTT. It encodes CASSRDKDTEAFF.

The rearrangement joins TRBV18 to TRBJ2-2; the D is unclear. V was cut by 6 bases and J by 8 bases, with 13 bases left in between. CDR3 size: 13 residues. Germline lookup yields CDR1 KGHSH and CDR2 LQKENI. The CDR3 spells CASSPLLSGELFF. The CDR3 nucleotides read TGTGCCAGCTCCCCTCTCCTGTCTGGGGAGCTGTTTTTT.

The chain employs TRBV7-2 and TRBJ2-3; 7 bases agree with TRBD1. Germline CDR1 reads SGHTA; CDR2 reads FQGNSA. The ends lost 4 bases at V and 1 base at J; junction bases unmatched: 5. CDR3 size: 15 residues. The CDR3 loop is CASSSRQGGTDTQYF. The CDR3 coding sequence is TGTGCCAGCAGCTCCCGACAGGGAGGCACAGATACGCAGTATTTT.

This clone was observed a few times. This sequence joins TRBV5-1 and TRBJ2-5, with D possibly being TRBD2 (6 bases). V gave up 0 bases and J gave up 5 bases, with 11 bases separating them. This CDR3 has 14 residues. Germline V CDR1 and CDR2: SGHRS, YFSETQ. CDR3 sequence reads: CASSLVGGQETQYF. The DNA for the CDR3 is TGCGCCAGCAGCTTGGTAGGAGGGCAGGAGACCCAGTACTTC.

A few counts support this clone. The chain links TRBV5-5 to TRBJ1-4; the D is unclear. V was trimmed by 4 bases and J by 8 bases, leaving 12 bases between them. The length of the CDR3 is 13 residues. The germline CDR1 and CDR2 sequences are SGHKS and YYEKEE (reference sequence). The CDR3 nucleotides read TGTGCCAGCAGCCGTTGGACTCGGGAAAAACTGTTTTTT. As protein: CASSRWTREKLFF.

The V and J genes are TRBV18 and TRBJ2-1; possible D gene TRBD2, 6 bases. Per germline, CDR1 KGHSH and CDR2 LQKENI. This CDR3 contains 17 residues. V lost 3 bases to trimming and J lost 0 bases, with 15 bases between them. CDR3: CASSPPGLASSYNEQFF. CDR3 in DNA: TGTGCCAGCTCACCGCCGGGACTGGCAAGCTCCTACAATGAGCAGTTCTTC.

The chain has TRBV7-6 and TRBJ2-2; TRBD1 agrees at 10 bases. From germline, CDR1 is SGHVS and CDR2 FNYEAQ. With V trimmed by 4 bases and J by 3 bases, 5 bases remained unmatched. This CDR3 is 16 amino acids long. The DNA of the CDR3 is TGTGCCAGCAGCTCAGTTGGGACAGGGGACACCGGGGAGCTGTTTTTT. Protein: CASSSVGTGDTGELFF.

This CDR3 is CAISATSGAGNEQFF. CDR3 coding DNA: TGTGCCATCAGTGCAACTAGCGGGGCGGGGAATGAGCAGTTCTTC. This chain joins TRBV10-3 and TRBJ2-1, with 10 nucleotides matching TRBD2. V gave up 4 bases and J gave up 7 bases; unmatched junction bases: 7. From germline, CDR1 is ENHRY and CDR2 SYGVKD. This CDR3 region has 15 residues.

The V gene is TRBV15, the J gene TRBJ2-5; 7 nucleotides match TRBD1. CDR1 and CDR2 from the germline V gene are LNHNV and YYDKDF (reference sequence). After removal of 5 bases from V and 4 bases from J, the junction contained 13 bases not matched to a gene. This CDR3 is built from 16 residues. The CDR3 loop is CATSYPSTGAGETQYF. In nucleotides, the CDR3 is TGTGCCACCAGCTACCCGTCCACAGGGGCAGGAGAGACCCAGTACTTC.

V gene TRBV6-1 combines with J gene TRBJ1-2; possibly TRBD1 for D (6 bases). V shed 7 bases and J shed 8 bases, with 17 bases lying between them. There are 13 residues in the CDR3. CDR1 and CDR2 (germline): MNHNS, SASEGT. CDR3: CASMGDIYLGYTF. In nucleotides, the CDR3 is TGTGCCAGCATGGGGGACATTTATTTGGGCTACACCTTC.

This chain uses TRBV30 with TRBJ1-5; D possibly corresponds to TRBD1 (5 bases). V lost 2 bases and J 3 bases, leaving 17 bases between the germline ends. Germline loops: CDR1 GTSNPN, CDR2 SVGIG (reference sequence). This CDR3 region has 16 residues. CDR3 DNA sequence: TGTGCCTGGAGTAACCGGTTGAGACAGCCCAATCAGCCCCAGCATTTT. Its protein product is CAWSNRLRQPNQPQHF. The full variable domain, in which reference TRBV30 and TRBJ1-5 provide the parts outside the CDR3, is SQTIHQWPATLVQPVGSPLSLECTVEGTSNPNLYWYRQAAGRGLQLLFYSVGIGQISSEVPQNLSASRPQDRQFILSSKKLLLSDSGFYLCAWSNRLRQPNQPQHFGDGTRLSIL.

This chain connects TRBV7-2 to TRBJ1-5; 7 nucleotides match TRBD1. The trim removed 0 bases at V and 6 bases at J, leaving 8 bases unmatched. Germline V gene sequence: CDR1 SGHTA, CDR2 FQGNSA. The CDR3 loop spans 16 amino acids. The CDR3 coding sequence is TGTGCCAGCAGCTTAGCTGTAGGACAGGTCGGTCAGCCCCAGCATTTT. Its protein is CASSLAVGQVGQPQHF.

The rearrangement uses TRBV11-3 and TRBJ2-7, with 8 bases lining up with TRBD1. The V and J ends lost 5 bases and 1 base, in that order; junction bases with no gene match: 10. Germline V lookup: CDR1 SGHNT, CDR2 YENEEA. CDR3 length: 16 residues. The CDR3 DNA follows: TGTGCCAGCAGCCCAGGCCGGACAGGGCAATCCTACGAGCAGTACTTC. This encodes CASSPGRTGQSYEQYF.

The chain has TRBV4-1 and TRBJ1-6; D unresolved. CDR3 length: 14 amino acids. Trimming removed 1 base at V and 3 bases at J, with 4 bases between. Per germline, CDR1 MGHRA and CDR2 YSYEKL. The CDR3 bases are TGCGCCAGCAGCCAAGTCGGCTATAATTCACCCCTCCACTTT. Encoded protein: CASSQVGYNSPLHF.

V usage is TRBV19 and J usage is TRBJ2-5, with a weak D call TRBD1 (6 bases). This CDR3 is 14 amino acids long. Germline V gene sequence: CDR1 LNHDA, CDR2 SQIVND (reference sequence). Trimming removed 9 bases at V and 3 bases at J, with 17 bases between. Here the CDR3 reads CASGAKDRKETQYF. In nucleotides, the CDR3 is TGTGCCAGCGGGGCCAAGGACAGAAAAGAGACCCAGTACTTC.